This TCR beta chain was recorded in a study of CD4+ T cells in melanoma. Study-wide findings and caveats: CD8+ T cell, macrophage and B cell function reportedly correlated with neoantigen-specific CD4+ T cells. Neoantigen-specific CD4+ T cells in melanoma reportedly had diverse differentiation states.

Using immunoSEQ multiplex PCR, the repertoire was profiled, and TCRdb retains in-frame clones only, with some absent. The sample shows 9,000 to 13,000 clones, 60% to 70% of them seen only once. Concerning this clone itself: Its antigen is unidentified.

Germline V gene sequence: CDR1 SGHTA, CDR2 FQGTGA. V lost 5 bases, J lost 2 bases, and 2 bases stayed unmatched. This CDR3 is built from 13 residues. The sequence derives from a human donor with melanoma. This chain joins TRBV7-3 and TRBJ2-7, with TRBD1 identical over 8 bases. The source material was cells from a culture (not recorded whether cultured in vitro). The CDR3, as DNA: TGTGCCAGCAGCGTGGGACAGGCCTACGAGCAGTACTTC. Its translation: CASSVGQAYEQYF.